The rows below give T cell receptor beta chains drawn from one sample of a study of shared clonotypes between healthy human individuals. Some clones are missing from TCRdb's copy, which holds only in-frame ones; the method was immunoSEQ multiplex PCR. The sample has around 240,000 clones, 60% to 70% seen once. The material sequenced was memory CD4+ T cells sorted from blood. Source of these receptors: a man younger than 45 in good health. Both conserved end residues are part of each CDR3. D genes are given only for firm matches. Size values are once, few and many counts, or a class for expanded clones, and some rows have none.

cdr3_aa cdr3_nt j_call v_call clone_size d_call
CASMALGRADTQYF TGTGCCAGCATGGCATTAGGTAGGGCAGATACGCAGTATTTT TRBJ2-3 TRBV6-1 . .
CASSARAPQDTQYF TGCGCCAGCAGTGCCCGGGCTCCCCAAGATACGCAGTATTTT TRBJ2-3 TRBV10-1 . .
CASSLSQLQETQYF TGTGCCAGCAGCTTAAGTCAGCTTCAAGAGACCCAGTACTTC TRBJ2-5 TRBV7-9 once .
CASSIGPYEQYF TGTGCCAGTAGTATAGGTCCCTACGAGCAGTACTTC TRBJ2-7 TRBV19 . .
CASSHTNKKQYF TGTGCCAGCAGCCACACAAATAAGAAGCAGTACTTC TRBJ2-7 TRBV5-4 many .
CASSRLGREETQYF TGTGCCAGCAGTCGACTAGGGCGGGAAGAGACCCAGTACTTC TRBJ2-5 TRBV2 once .
CASSAGTSGRIETQYF TGTGCCAGCAGTGCCGGGACTAGCGGGAGGATAGAGACCCAGTACTTC TRBJ2-5 TRBV2 . TRBD2
CASSSSDTGELFF TGCGCCAGCAGCTCATCAGACACCGGGGAGCTGTTTTTT TRBJ2-2 TRBV5-1 . .
CASSLDGTRDEQYF TGTGCCAGCAGTTTGGACGGGACTAGGGACGAGCAGTACTTC TRBJ2-7 TRBV28 many TRBD2
CASSESTSDTQYF TGTGCCAGCAGTGAATCGACATCAGATACGCAGTATTTT TRBJ2-3 TRBV6-1 . .
CASSQDIARETQYF TGCGCCAGCAGCCAAGATATCGCAAGAGAGACCCAGTACTTC TRBJ2-5 TRBV4-3 . .
CASSLTSGGANTGELFF TGTGCCAGCAGCTTAACTAGCGGGGGGGCCAACACCGGGGAGCTGTTTTTT TRBJ2-2 TRBV7-8 . TRBD2
CASSLIGIVSTDTQYF TGTGCCAGCAGCTTGATCGGGATAGTCTCCACAGATACGCAGTATTTT TRBJ2-3 TRBV5-5 . .
CASSLKFGSQGDYGYTF TGTGCCAGCAGCTTAAAATTTGGGAGCCAGGGCGACTATGGCTACACCTTC TRBJ1-2 TRBV7-2 . .
CASSLGQGDYYGYTF TGTGCCAGCAGCTTAGGACAGGGGGACTATTATGGCTACACCTTC TRBJ1-2 TRBV7-2 . TRBD1
CASSATDTQYF TGTGCCAGCAGTGCCACAGATACGCAGTATTTT TRBJ2-3 TRBV6-1 . .
CASSLGLADHNEQFF TGTGCCAGCAGCTTGGGACTAGCGGATCACAATGAGCAGTTCTTC TRBJ2-1 TRBV7-2 . TRBD2
CASSGKKTSGSSEQYF TGCGCCAGCAGTGGAAAAAAGACTAGCGGGAGCTCCGAGCAGTACTTC TRBJ2-7 TRBV10-2 once TRBD2
CASSLARDSYEQYF TGTGCCAGCAGCTTAGCGCGGGACTCCTACGAGCAGTACTTC TRBJ2-7 TRBV7-2 few .
CASSPYLADQETQYF TGTGCCAGCTCACCTTATCTAGCGGACCAAGAGACCCAGTACTTC TRBJ2-5 TRBV18 once TRBD2
CASSVGLAKNTEAFF TGTGCCAGCAGCGTTGGCTTGGCGAAGAACACTGAAGCTTTCTTT TRBJ1-1 TRBV9 . .
CASSLHRENTEAFF TGTGCCAGTAGTCTGCACAGGGAGAACACTGAAGCTTTCTTT TRBJ1-1 TRBV19 few .
CASSSERESFNEQFF TGTGCCAGCAGCTCAGAGCGGGAGAGTTTCAATGAGCAGTTCTTC TRBJ2-1 TRBV7-6 many TRBD2
CASSLGHLYEQYF TGCGCCAGCAGCTTGGGACATCTTTACGAGCAGTACTTC TRBJ2-7 TRBV5-1 few .
CASSLVRRDTDTQYF TGTGCCAGCAGCTTGGTCCGCAGAGACACAGATACGCAGTATTTT TRBJ2-3 TRBV5-6 . .
CASSDPQLGRYEQYF TGTGCCAGCAGCGACCCCCAGCTAGGGAGGTACGAGCAGTACTTC TRBJ2-7 TRBV7-2 . .
CASSFGQFNEKLFF TGTGCCAGCAGCTTTGGCCAGTTTAATGAAAAACTGTTTTTT TRBJ1-4 TRBV11-2 . .
CASSVAEGSYEQYF TGTGCCAGCAGCGTAGCTGAGGGCTCCTACGAGCAGTACTTC TRBJ2-7 TRBV9 . .
CASSLTSQDRGYGYTF TGTGCCAGCAGTCTTACCAGTCAGGACAGGGGCTATGGCTACACCTTC TRBJ1-2 TRBV9 . TRBD1
CASSTTQGDYGYTF TGTGCCAGCAGCACTACCCAGGGGGACTATGGCTACACCTTC TRBJ1-2 TRBV2 many TRBD1
CASSLSGGTGVGEQYF TGTGCCAGCAGCCTCTCGGGGGGGACAGGGGTTGGCGAGCAGTACTTC TRBJ2-7 TRBV7-6 once TRBD1
CASSLLGTGVGYEQYF TGTGCCAGCAGTTTACTGGGTACAGGGGTAGGCTACGAGCAGTACTTC TRBJ2-7 TRBV27 . TRBD1
CSVAQVGAYNEQFF TGCAGCGTCGCCCAGGTTGGCGCCTACAATGAGCAGTTCTTC TRBJ2-1 TRBV29-1 . .
CASSGRDREGIQYF TGTGCCAGTAGTGGAAGGGACAGGGAGGGCATTCAGTACTTC TRBJ2-4 TRBV19 few TRBD1
CASSLGQGNNQPQHF TGCGCCAGCAGCCTCGGACAGGGTAATAATCAGCCCCAGCATTTT TRBJ1-5 TRBV5-1 . TRBD1
CASTSRGQFQETQYF TGTGCCAGTACTAGCCGAGGACAGTTCCAAGAGACCCAGTACTTC TRBJ2-5 TRBV19 once .
CATSRDSVGGTQYF TGTGCCACCAGCAGGGACTCCGTTGGCGGTACGCAGTATTTT TRBJ2-3 TRBV15 . .
CASSLGNEQGYWANLEKLNYGYTF TGTGCCAGCAGCTTAGGAAATGAACAGGGTTACTGGGCTAACCTCGAGAAGTTAAACTATGGCTACACCTTC TRBJ1-2 TRBV13 few .
CASSLTSNNEQFF TGTGCCAGCTCACTAACCTCCAACAATGAGCAGTTCTTC TRBJ2-1 TRBV18 . .
CASSVTSGQETQYF TGTGCCAGCAGTGTGACTAGCGGCCAAGAGACCCAGTACTTC TRBJ2-5 TRBV2 . TRBD2
CSVVETPYYEQYF TGCAGCGTTGTTGAGACCCCCTATTACGAGCAGTACTTC TRBJ2-7 TRBV29-1 . .
CASSPGGTSGDEQYF TGCGCCAGCAGCCCTGGAGGGACTAGCGGGGACGAGCAGTACTTC TRBJ2-7 TRBV5-1 . TRBD2
CASSPTRAGFNGYTF TGTGCCAGCAGCCCCACCAGGGCGGGTTTCAATGGCTACACCTTC TRBJ1-2 TRBV7-2 . .
CASSVDSGGGELFF TGTGCCAGCAGCGTAGATTCCGGAGGCGGGGAGCTGTTTTTT TRBJ2-2 TRBV9 few .
CASSIGTENGYTF TGTGCCAGTAGTATAGGGACAGAGAATGGCTACACCTTC TRBJ1-2 TRBV19 many .
CSASGQTEQYF TGCAGTGCTAGTGGGCAGACCGAGCAGTACTTC TRBJ2-7 TRBV20-1 . .
CASTGGGVWQPQHF TGTGCCAGTACTGGGGGGGGTGTTTGGCAGCCCCAGCATTTT TRBJ1-5 TRBV19 . .
CASSLAADEQFF TGTGCCAGCAGCTTAGCCGCCGATGAGCAGTTCTTC TRBJ2-1 TRBV7-6 . .
CASREQGGGQETQYF TGTGCCAGCAGGGAACAGGGGGGGGGCCAAGAGACCCAGTACTTC TRBJ2-5 TRBV27 . .
CASSLTGAGANVLTF TGTGCCAGCAGCTTGACGGGAGCTGGGGCCAACGTCCTGACTTTC TRBJ2-6 TRBV5-6 many .
CASSLRGGHEQYF TGTGCCAGCAGCTTAAGGGGGGGCCACGAGCAGTACTTC TRBJ2-7 TRBV7-3 . .
CASSLSARGRRNTEAFF TGTGCCAGCAGCTTATCGGCCCGGGGGCGCAGAAACACTGAAGCTTTCTTT TRBJ1-1 TRBV7-9 few .
CASMARASGNTIYF TGTGCCAGTATGGCACGGGCCTCTGGAAACACCATATATTTT TRBJ1-3 TRBV19 . .
CASPPGLAVQETQYF TGTGCCAGCCCACCAGGACTAGCGGTACAAGAGACCCAGTACTTC TRBJ2-5 TRBV6-1 . TRBD2
CASSATGVKLFF TGTGCCAGCAGCGCGACAGGGGTGAAGCTGTTTTTT TRBJ2-2 TRBV5-6 few TRBD1
CASSISTYRGETQYF TGTGCCAGTAGTATATCTACCTACAGGGGTGAGACCCAGTACTTC TRBJ2-5 TRBV19 . TRBD1
CASSPPGVNQPQHF TGTGCCAGCAGTCCACCAGGGGTGAATCAGCCCCAGCATTTT TRBJ1-5 TRBV28 few .
CASSSRTSVGPDTQYF TGTGCCAGCAGTTCTAGGACTAGCGTAGGTCCTGATACGCAGTATTTT TRBJ2-3 TRBV7-8 . TRBD2
CASSFFSGSFYNEQFF TGTGCCAGCAGCTTCTTTAGCGGGAGTTTCTACAATGAGCAGTTCTTC TRBJ2-1 TRBV7-8 . TRBD2
CASSLVASEQFF TGTGCCAGCAGCTTAGTTGCTAGCGAGCAGTTCTTC TRBJ2-1 TRBV7-2 . .